A selection of T cell receptor beta chains follows, all from one sample in a study of blood T cells in healthy people across ages. Via MiXCR, TCRdb re-called the 5' RACE reads, giving one row per CDR3 protein. The profile shows 750,000 to 950,000 distinct CDR3 sequences, about 26% of them singletons. The data were also submitted as part of a second study, on T cells of mothers and their children.

Sequenced sample: blood. All receptors come from a boy between 10 and 17 years old in good health. CDR3s include the opening cysteine and the closing phenylalanine or tryptophan. A D gene is named only where the DNA matches it firmly. For some rows the clone size is stated as once, few or many, or as a class when expanded; others skip it.

CDR3 protein	CDR3 DNA	clone size	V gene	J gene	D gene
CASSSQGGGKETQYF	TGTGCCAGCAGCTCCCAAGGGGGGGGCAAAGAGACCCAGTACTTC	-	TRBV7-3	TRBJ2-5	-
CSVVIDGETQYF	TGCAGCGTTGTGATAGACGGAGAGACCCAGTACTTC	-	TRBV29-1	TRBJ2-5	-
CAITSGQGAVNEQFF	TGTGCCATCACATCGGGACAGGGGGCGGTTAATGAGCAGTTCTTC	few	TRBV10-3	TRBJ2-1	TRBD1
CASTGLAGNEQFF	TGCGCCAGCACGGGACTAGCGGGCAATGAGCAGTTCTTC	-	TRBV5-1	TRBJ2-1	TRBD2
CSVTGYTDYGYTF	TGCAGCGTGACAGGGTATACCGACTATGGCTACACCTTC	-	TRBV29-1	TRBJ1-2	TRBD1
CASSEMRDEQYF	TGTGCCAGCAGTGAAATGAGGGACGAGCAGTACTTC	-	TRBV6-1	TRBJ2-7	-
CASSLRRGDTDTQYF	TGTGCCAGCAGCTTACGGCGGGGGGACACAGATACGCAGTATTTT	-	TRBV7-2	TRBJ2-3	TRBD2
CASSPNLDLGHGYTF	TGTGCCAGCTCACCGAATTTGGACTTAGGGCATGGCTACACCTTC	-	TRBV18	TRBJ1-2	-
CASSLTGRTETQYF	TGTGCCAGCAGCTTAACGGGGAGGACAGAGACCCAGTACTTC	-	TRBV7-3	TRBJ2-5	-
CASSRGGGPQHF	TGTGCCAGCAGCCGCGGGGGGGGGCCCCAGCATTTT	few	TRBV3-1	TRBJ1-5	-
CASSQVGRNEKLFF	TGTGCCAGCAGCCAAGTGGGACGGAATGAAAAACTGTTTTTT	few	TRBV4-2	TRBJ1-4	-
CAIRGFMNTEAFF	TGTGCCATCAGAGGATTCATGAACACTGAAGCTTTCTTT	-	TRBV10-3	TRBJ1-1	-
CACGPFSTDTQYF	TGTGCCTGCGGGCCCTTTAGCACAGATACGCAGTATTTT	-	TRBV30	TRBJ2-3	-
CATSRGFRLAGGLNTGELFF	TGTGCCACCAGCAGGGGGTTTCGGCTAGCGGGGGGTCTGAACACCGGGGAGCTGTTTTTT	few	TRBV15	TRBJ2-2	TRBD2
CVSSQDEGQGVTNEKLFF	TGCGTCAGCAGCCAAGATGAAGGACAGGGGGTAACTAATGAAAAACTGTTTTTT	-	TRBV4-1	TRBJ1-4	TRBD1
CATSEGDPQNEQFF	TGTGCCACCAGTGAAGGGGACCCTCAGAATGAGCAGTTCTTC	few	TRBV24-1	TRBJ2-1	-
CASSLTAGGGDGYTF	TGTGCCAGCAGCTTAACCGCAGGGGGCGGAGATGGCTACACCTTC	-	TRBV11-1	TRBJ1-2	TRBD1
CASSPSAVLEETQYF	TGTGCCAGCAGTCCATCGGCAGTATTGGAAGAGACCCAGTACTTC	once	TRBV28	TRBJ2-5	-
CASSLLGARDVLTF	TGTGCCAGCAGCTTACTAGGTGCCCGGGACGTCCTGACTTTC	few	TRBV7-9	TRBJ2-6	-
CASRAGTGQTEAFF	TGTGCCAGCAGGGCCGGGACAGGGCAAACTGAAGCTTTCTTT	-	TRBV9	TRBJ1-1	TRBD1
CSASPRGNYEQYF	TGCAGTGCTAGCCCCAGGGGGAACTACGAGCAGTACTTC	few	TRBV20-1	TRBJ2-7	TRBD1
CASSLLGTGGRETQYF	TGCGCCAGCAGCTTGCTGGGGACAGGGGGCCGGGAGACCCAGTACTTC	-	TRBV5-1	TRBJ2-5	TRBD1
CASSLARGVDGELFF	TGTGCCAGCAGTTTAGCGCGCGGAGTGGACGGGGAGCTGTTTTTT	-	TRBV12-3/TRBV12-4	TRBJ2-2	-
CSVSGGRETQYF	TGCAGTGTCTCGGGGGGGCGAGAGACCCAGTACTTC	many	TRBV20-1	TRBJ2-5	TRBD2
CASSLPRGGETQYF	TGTGCCAGCAGTTTGCCCAGGGGGGGAGAGACCCAGTACTTC	-	TRBV28	TRBJ2-5	-
CASSWGKYNEQFF	TGTGCCAGCAGCTGGGGGAAGTACAATGAGCAGTTCTTC	many	TRBV7-2	TRBJ2-1	-
CASSYPGQGSETQYF	TGTGCCAGCTCATACCCGGGACAGGGTTCCGAGACCCAGTACTTC	-	TRBV18	TRBJ2-5	TRBD1
CASSRLMGASTDTQYF	TGTGCCAGCAGCCGACTTATGGGGGCGAGCACAGATACGCAGTATTTT	-	TRBV6-1	TRBJ2-3	-
CASSYIQGAYNEQFF	TGTGCCAGCAGTTACATTCAGGGGGCTTACAATGAGCAGTTCTTC	few	TRBV6-5	TRBJ2-1	TRBD1
CASSLGLGTHNEQFF	TGTGCCAGCAGCTTAGGGCTGGGAACCCACAATGAGCAGTTCTTC	few	TRBV11-2	TRBJ2-1	-
CASSPGTGGRPQHF	TGTGCCAGCTCCCCGGGGACAGGTGGACGGCCCCAGCATTTT	few	TRBV18	TRBJ1-5	TRBD1
CSARGLAGVYQETQYF	TGCAGTGCTAGAGGGCTAGCGGGGGTCTACCAAGAGACCCAGTACTTC	few	TRBV20-1	TRBJ2-5	TRBD2
CASSPGGLAGGPVAKNIQYF	TGTGCCAGCAGTCCCGGGGGACTAGCGGGGGGGCCGGTCGCCAAAAACATTCAGTACTTC	-	TRBV6-1	TRBJ2-4	TRBD2
CASRVPSGDYEQYF	TGTGCCAGCAGGGTACCTAGCGGGGACTACGAGCAGTACTTC	-	TRBV28	TRBJ2-7	TRBD2
CASSLGWVGDNSPLHF	TGTGCCAGCAGCTTAGGATGGGTAGGGGATAATTCACCCCTCCACTTT	-	TRBV7-2	TRBJ1-6	-
CASSGTSGNTIYF	TGTGCCAGCAGCGGGACCTCTGGAAACACCATATATTTT	many	TRBV9	TRBJ1-3	-
CASSYQNRDSQYF	TGTGCCAGCAGTTATCAGAACCGGGACAGCCAGTACTTC	few	TRBV28	TRBJ2-4	TRBD1
CASSRGGQGQETQYF	TGTGCCAGCAGCCGTGGGGGGCAGGGGCAAGAGACCCAGTACTTC	-	TRBV13	TRBJ2-5	-
CASSESGGSGTDTQYF	TGCGCCAGCAGTGAGTCGGGGGGTAGCGGAACAGATACGCAGTATTTT	few	TRBV10-1	TRBJ2-3	-
CASRRLGEGEKLFF	TGTGCCAGCAGACGCCTGGGTGAAGGTGAAAAACTGTTTTTT	-	TRBV12-3/TRBV12-4	TRBJ1-4	-
CASEPGAGGRPDTQYF	TGTGCCAGCGAGCCGGGCGCGGGGGGCCGTCCAGATACGCAGTATTTT	few	TRBV4-2	TRBJ2-3	TRBD2
CSWKNLNEQFF	TGCAGTTGGAAAAACCTAAATGAGCAGTTCTTC	few	TRBV20-1	TRBJ2-1	-
CASSLLGGTEAFF	TGTGCCAGCAGTTTACTAGGGGGCACTGAAGCTTTCTTT	many	TRBV12-3/TRBV12-4	TRBJ1-1	-
CASSFLLGLAGGEQYF	TGTGCCAGCAGTTTTTTATTAGGACTAGCGGGCGGAGAGCAGTACTTC	-	TRBV12-3/TRBV12-4	TRBJ2-7	TRBD2
CASSLADRGRLWQYF	TGTGCCAGCAGCCTGGCGGACAGGGGACGTCTATGGCAGTACTTC	-	TRBV7-8	TRBJ2-7	TRBD1